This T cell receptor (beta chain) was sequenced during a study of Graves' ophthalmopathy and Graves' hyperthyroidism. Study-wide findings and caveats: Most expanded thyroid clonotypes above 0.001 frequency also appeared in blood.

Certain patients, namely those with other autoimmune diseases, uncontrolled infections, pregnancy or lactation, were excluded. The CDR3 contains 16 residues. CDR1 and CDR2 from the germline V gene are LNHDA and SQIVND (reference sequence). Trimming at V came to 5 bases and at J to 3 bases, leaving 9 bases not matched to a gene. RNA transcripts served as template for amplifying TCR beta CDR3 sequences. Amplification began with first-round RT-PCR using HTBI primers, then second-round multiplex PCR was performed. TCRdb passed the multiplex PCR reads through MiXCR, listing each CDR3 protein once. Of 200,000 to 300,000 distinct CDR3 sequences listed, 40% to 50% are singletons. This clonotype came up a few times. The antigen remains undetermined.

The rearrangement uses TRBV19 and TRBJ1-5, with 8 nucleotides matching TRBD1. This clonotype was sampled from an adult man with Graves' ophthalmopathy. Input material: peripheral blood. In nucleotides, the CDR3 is TGTGCCAGTAGTGCCTCCGACAGGGGCGACAATCAGCCCCAGCATTTT. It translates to CASSASDRGDNQPQHF. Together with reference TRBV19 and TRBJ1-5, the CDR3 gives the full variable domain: DGGITQSPKYLFRKEGQNVTLSCEQNLNHDAMYWYRQDPGQGLRLIYYSQIVNDFQKGDIAEGYSVSREKKESFPLTVTSAQKNPTAFYLCASSASDRGDNQPQHFGDGTRLSIL.